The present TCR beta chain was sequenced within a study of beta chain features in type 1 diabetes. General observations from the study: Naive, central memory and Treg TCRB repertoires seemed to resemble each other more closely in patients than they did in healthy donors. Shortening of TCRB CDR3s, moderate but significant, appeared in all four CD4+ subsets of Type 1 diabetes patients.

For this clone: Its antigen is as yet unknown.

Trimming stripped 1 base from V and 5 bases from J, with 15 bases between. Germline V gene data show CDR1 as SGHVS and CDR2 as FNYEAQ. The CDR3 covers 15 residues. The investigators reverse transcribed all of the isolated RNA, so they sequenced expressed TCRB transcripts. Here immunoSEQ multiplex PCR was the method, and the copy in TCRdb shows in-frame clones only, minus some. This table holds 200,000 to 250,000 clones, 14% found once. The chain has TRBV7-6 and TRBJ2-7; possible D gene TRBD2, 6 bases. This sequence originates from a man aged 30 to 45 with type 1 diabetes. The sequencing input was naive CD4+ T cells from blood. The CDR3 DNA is TGTGCCAGCAGCTTAGACCCCGGGACTTTCAACGAGCAGTACTTC. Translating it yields CASSLDPGTFNEQYF.